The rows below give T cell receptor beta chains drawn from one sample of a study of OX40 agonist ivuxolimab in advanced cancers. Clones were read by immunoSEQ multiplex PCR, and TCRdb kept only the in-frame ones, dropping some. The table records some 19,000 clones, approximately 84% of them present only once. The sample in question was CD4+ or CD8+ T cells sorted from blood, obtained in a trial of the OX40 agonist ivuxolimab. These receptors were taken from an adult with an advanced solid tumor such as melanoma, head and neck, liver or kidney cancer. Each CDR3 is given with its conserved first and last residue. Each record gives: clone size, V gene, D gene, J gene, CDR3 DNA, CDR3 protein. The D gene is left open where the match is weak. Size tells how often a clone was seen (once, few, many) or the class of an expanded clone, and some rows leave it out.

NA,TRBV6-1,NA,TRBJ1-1,TGTGCCAGCAGAGATCAGGGGAACACTGAAGCTTTCTTT,CASRDQGNTEAFF
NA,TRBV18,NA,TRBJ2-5,TGTGCCAGCTCACCACTGGCGGGCCCGAGGGAGACCCAGTACTTC,CASSPLAGPRETQYF
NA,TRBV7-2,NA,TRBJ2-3,TGTGCCAGCAGCCGTTCTAGAGATACGCAGTATTTT,CASSRSRDTQYF
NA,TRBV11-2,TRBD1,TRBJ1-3,TGTGCCAGCAGCTTAGTGACAGGGGGCTCTTCCGGAAACACCATATATTTT,CASSLVTGGSSGNTIYF
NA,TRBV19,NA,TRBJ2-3,TGTGCCAGTAGTATCTCGGATACGCAGTATTTT,CASSISDTQYF
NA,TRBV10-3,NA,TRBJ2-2,TGTGCCATCAGTACCGGGTGGACCGGGGAGCTGTTTTTT,CAISTGWTGELFF
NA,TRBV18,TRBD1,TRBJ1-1,TGTGCCAGCTCACCGGGACAGATCAACACTGAAGCTTTCTTT,CASSPGQINTEAFF
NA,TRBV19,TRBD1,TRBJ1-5,TGTGCCAGTTTAGACAGGGCAGGGTTTGTTCAGCCCCAGCATTTT,CASLDRAGFVQPQHF
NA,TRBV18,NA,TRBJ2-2,TGTGCCAGCTCACCACAGGGGACCACCGGGGAGCTGTTTTTT,CASSPQGTTGELFF
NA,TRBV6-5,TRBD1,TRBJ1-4,TGTGCCAGCAGGGTCACAGGGGGAAAACTGTTTTTT,CASRVTGGKLFF
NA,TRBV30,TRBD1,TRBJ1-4,TGTGCCTGGAGACCGGGACAGGGTTGGGCCCTAAATGAAAAACTGTTTTTT,CAWRPGQGWALNEKLFF
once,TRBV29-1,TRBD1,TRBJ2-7,TGCAGCGTGGGGTTAGACAGGGGGTTTTGGTACGAGCAGTACTTC,CSVGLDRGFWYEQYF
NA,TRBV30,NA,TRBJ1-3,TGTGCCTGGAGTCGAGGGGACCGGAGGGCTGGAAACACCATATATTTT,CAWSRGDRRAGNTIYF
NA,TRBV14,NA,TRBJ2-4,TGTGCCAGCAGCCAGGCTTTGGGGGCGGCAAACATTCAGTACTTC,CASSQALGAANIQYF
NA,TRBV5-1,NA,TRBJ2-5,TGCGCCAGCAGCTTGGAGGGGCGGGGCGAAGAGACCCAGTACTTC,CASSLEGRGEETQYF
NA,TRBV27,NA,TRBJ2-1,TGTGCCAGCAGGGCGGGACCCTGGGATGAGCAGTTCTTC,CASRAGPWDEQFF
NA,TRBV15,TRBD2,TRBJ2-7,TGTGCCACCAGCAGAGACCGACTAGCGGGAAACGAGCAGTACTTC,CATSRDRLAGNEQYF